Listed below are T cell receptor beta chains from one sample, sequenced in a study of blood T cell repertoires in COVID-19. Sequenced by immunoSEQ multiplex PCR; TCRdb stores in-frame clones only, minus some. Among some 150,000 clones listed, around 89% were seen once. Sample: peripheral blood. The receptors come from a woman aged 80 or over with acute or convalescent COVID-19. The CDR3 runs from the conserved cysteine through the conserved F or W. Fields, in order: J gene, clone size, D gene, V gene, CDR3 protein, CDR3 DNA. The D gene is left open where the match is weak. Clone size is stated in some rows and not others, as once, few, many or a class when expanded.

>TRBJ2-1|.|TRBD2|TRBV5-1
CASSLAAGDHEQFF
TGCGCCAGCAGCTTGGCAGCGGGGGACCATGAGCAGTTCTTC
>TRBJ2-3|.|.|TRBV5-1
CASSLRRAGTDTQYF
TGCGCCAGCAGCTTGAGGAGGGCTGGCACAGATACGCAGTATTTT
>TRBJ1-2|.|TRBD1|TRBV7-8
CASSFTQGSPLYGYTF
TGTGCCAGCAGCTTCACACAGGGGTCCCCCCTCTATGGCTACACCTTC
>TRBJ2-7|.|.|TRBV2
CASAGSEQYF
TGTGCCAGCGCGGGGTCGGAGCAGTACTTC
>TRBJ2-7|.|TRBD1|TRBV12-3/TRBV12-4
CASGYRGEQYF
TGTGCCAGCGGCTACAGGGGCGAGCAGTACTTC
>TRBJ2-3|.|TRBD2|TRBV3-1/TRBV3-2
CASSPIRGDTDTQYF
TGTGCCAGCAGCCCTATCCGGGGGGACACAGATACGCAGTATTTT
>TRBJ2-3|.|TRBD2|TRBV5-4
CASSPRGRGGTDTQYF
TGTGCCAGCAGCCCTAGAGGGCGGGGGGGCACAGATACGCAGTATTTT
>TRBJ1-1|.|.|TRBV5-1
CASSLVAQGGGTEAFF
TGCGCCAGCAGCTTGGTGGCCCAGGGAGGGGGCACTGAAGCTTTCTTT
>TRBJ2-2|.|.|TRBV9
CASRPDSVSRGELFF
TGTGCCAGCAGACCTGACTCGGTCTCGAGGGGGGAGCTGTTTTTT
>TRBJ2-7|.|TRBD2|TRBV27
CASSQGLAGAPGSYEQYF
TGTGCCAGCAGTCAAGGACTAGCGGGGGCCCCGGGGTCGTACGAGCAGTACTTC
>TRBJ2-7|.|TRBD2|TRBV6-2/TRBV6-3
CASSFGGGTYEQYF
TGTGCCAGCAGTTTCGGCGGGGGGACCTACGAGCAGTACTTC
>TRBJ2-5|once|.|TRBV6-1
CASSELLGQAGGETQYF
TGTGCCAGCAGTGAACTCCTCGGACAGGCCGGAGGGGAGACCCAGTACTTC
>TRBJ2-5|.|.|TRBV5-1
CASSFLGRYQETQYF
TGCGCCAGCAGCTTCCTGGGGCGGTACCAAGAGACCCAGTACTTC
>TRBJ1-2|.|.|TRBV6-5
CASSYSARSNYGYTF
TGTGCCAGCAGTTACTCCGCCAGATCTAACTATGGCTACACCTTC
>TRBJ2-2|.|TRBD1|TRBV5-1
CASSLAGGADTGELFF
TGCGCCAGCAGCTTGGCAGGGGGCGCGGACACCGGGGAGCTGTTTTTT
>TRBJ2-5|.|.|TRBV27
CASSQQGGETQYF
TGTGCCAGCAGTCAACAGGGCGGAGAGACCCAGTACTTC
>TRBJ1-3|.|.|TRBV5-1
CASSLGGRPSGNTIYF
TGCGCCAGCAGCTTGGGGGGGAGGCCCTCTGGAAACACCATATATTTT
>TRBJ2-2|.|TRBD2|TRBV3-1/TRBV3-2
CASTLSRERGAGELFF
TGTGCCAGCACCTTAAGCCGCGAGCGGGGCGCCGGGGAGCTGTTTTTT
>TRBJ1-1|.|.|TRBV30
CAWSRTHLNTEAFF
TGTGCCTGGAGTAGGACTCACCTGAACACTGAAGCTTTCTTT
>TRBJ2-1|.|.|TRBV6-1
CASSDLGSDEQFF
TGTGCCAGCAGTGATCTAGGGAGCGATGAGCAGTTCTTC
>TRBJ2-1|.|TRBD2|TRBV27
CASSSSPGTRDSNEQFF
TGTGCCAGCAGTTCCAGCCCCGGGACTAGAGACTCCAATGAGCAGTTCTTC
>TRBJ1-4|.|TRBD1|TRBV6-2/TRBV6-3
CASSYSGTGDMEKLFF
TGTGCCAGCAGTTACTCAGGGACAGGGGATATGGAAAAACTGTTTTTT
>TRBJ2-3|.|TRBD1|TRBV19
CASSMVFGRTGGTDTQYF
TGTGCCAGTAGTATGGTCTTTGGGCGGACAGGAGGCACAGATACGCAGTATTTT
>TRBJ1-6|.|TRBD1|TRBV3-1/TRBV3-2
CASSQGGQGNSPLHF
TGTGCCAGCAGCCAAGGGGGACAGGGGAATTCACCCCTCCACTTT
>TRBJ2-3|.|.|TRBV5-4
CASSFPRGANTDTQYF
TGTGCCAGCAGCTTTCCCCGGGGGGCCAACACAGATACGCAGTATTTT
>TRBJ1-2|.|.|TRBV18
CASSPPGKGYTF
TGTGCCAGCTCACCGCCAGGGAAAGGCTACACCTTC
>TRBJ2-1|.|TRBD2|TRBV3-1/TRBV3-2
CASSQDRARGEQFF
TGTGCCAGCAGCCAAGATCGTGCGCGGGGGGAGCAGTTCTTC
>TRBJ1-4|.|TRBD1|TRBV28
CASSSRGTGVAEKLFF
TGTGCCAGCAGTTCCCGTGGGACAGGGGTTGCTGAAAAACTGTTTTTT
>TRBJ1-6|.|.|TRBV19
CASSGPGYDNSPLHF
TGTGCCAGTAGTGGGCCCGGTTATGATAATTCACCCCTCCACTTT
>TRBJ2-7|.|TRBD1|TRBV19
CASSMGTGEGEQYF
TGTGCCAGTAGTATGGGGACAGGGGAGGGCGAGCAGTACTTC
>TRBJ2-3|.|TRBD2|TRBV29-1
CSVALAGGTDTQYF
TGCAGCGTTGCATTAGCGGGGGGCACAGATACGCAGTATTTT
>TRBJ2-3|.|.|TRBV30
CAWSVGGITDTQYF
TGTGCCTGGAGTGTCGGGGGAATCACAGATACGCAGTATTTT
>TRBJ1-2|.|.|TRBV3-1/TRBV3-2
CASSQLSGWGGYTF
TGTGCCAGCAGCCAGCTAAGCGGGTGGGGCGGCTACACCTTC
>TRBJ2-5|.|.|TRBV19
CASSPDRDQETQYF
TGTGCCAGTAGTCCTGACAGAGACCAAGAGACCCAGTACTTC
>TRBJ1-2|once|.|TRBV5-1
CASSSGLFGGYTF
TGCGCCAGCAGCTCGGGACTATTTGGGGGCTACACCTTC
>TRBJ2-3|once|TRBD2|TRBV18
CASSILAGRTDTQYF
TGTGCCAGCTCAATACTAGCGGGGCGCACAGATACGCAGTATTTT
>TRBJ2-5|.|TRBD2|TRBV7-9
CASSLGTSEETQYF
TGTGCCAGCAGCTTAGGGACTAGCGAAGAGACCCAGTACTTC
>TRBJ2-5|.|.|TRBV18
CASSPGAWETQYF
TGTGCCAGCTCACCAGGGGCTTGGGAGACCCAGTACTTC
>TRBJ1-3|.|TRBD1|TRBV5-1
CASSLDGTASGNTIYF
TGCGCCAGCAGCTTGGACGGGACAGCGTCTGGAAACACCATATATTTT
>TRBJ2-7|few|TRBD1|TRBV3-1/TRBV3-2
CASRTGGGSYEQYF
TGTGCCAGCAGGACAGGGGGAGGCTCCTACGAGCAGTACTTC
>TRBJ1-1|.|.|TRBV5-4
CASSLAAGVMNTEAFF
TGTGCCAGCAGCTTGGCGGCAGGGGTTATGAACACTGAAGCTTTCTTT
>TRBJ1-4|.|.|TRBV3-1/TRBV3-2
CASSRGQPTNEKLFF
TGTGCCAGCAGCCGTGGACAGCCAACTAATGAAAAACTGTTTTTT
>TRBJ1-5|.|.|TRBV7-2
CASSSNRVSNQPQHF
TGTGCCAGCAGCTCAAACAGGGTGAGCAATCAGCCCCAGCATTTT
>TRBJ1-1|.|TRBD1|TRBV5-6
CASSSRDRGPGAFF
TGTGCCAGCAGCTCTCGGGACAGGGGGCCCGGAGCTTTCTTT
>TRBJ1-1|.|.|TRBV6-2/TRBV6-3
CASSYDYQAGSAFF
TGTGCCAGCAGTTACGACTACCAGGCCGGATCGGCTTTCTTT
>TRBJ2-1|.|TRBD1|TRBV25-1
CASSESRARDSLYNEQFF
TGTGCCAGCAGTGAATCCCGGGCCAGGGACAGCCTGTACAATGAGCAGTTCTTC
>TRBJ2-5|.|.|TRBV5-4
CASSLSYREETQYF
TGTGCCAGCAGCCTATCCTACAGGGAAGAGACCCAGTACTTC
>TRBJ1-2|.|.|TRBV28
CASSLPSLQGNYGYTF
TGTGCCAGCAGTTTACCTTCTCTACAGGGTAACTATGGCTACACCTTC
>TRBJ1-6|.|.|TRBV7-9
CASGELSSYNSPLHF
TGTGCCAGCGGAGAACTGAGCTCCTATAATTCACCCCTCCACTTT
>TRBJ1-6|.|.|TRBV2
CASSPGLSYSPLHF
TGTGCCAGCAGCCCGGGACTGAGCTATTCACCCCTCCACTTT